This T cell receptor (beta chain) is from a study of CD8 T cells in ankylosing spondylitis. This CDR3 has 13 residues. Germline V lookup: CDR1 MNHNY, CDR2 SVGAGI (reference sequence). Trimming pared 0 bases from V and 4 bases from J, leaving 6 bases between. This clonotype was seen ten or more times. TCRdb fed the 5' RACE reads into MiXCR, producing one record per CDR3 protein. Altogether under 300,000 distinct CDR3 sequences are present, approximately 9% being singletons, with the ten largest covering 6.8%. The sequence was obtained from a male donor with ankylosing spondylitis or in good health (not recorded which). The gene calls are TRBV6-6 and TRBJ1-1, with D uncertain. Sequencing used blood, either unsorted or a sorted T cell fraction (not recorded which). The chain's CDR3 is CASSYSTATEAFF. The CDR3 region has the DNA TGTGCCAGCAGTTACTCGACGGCCACTGAAGCTTTCTTT.